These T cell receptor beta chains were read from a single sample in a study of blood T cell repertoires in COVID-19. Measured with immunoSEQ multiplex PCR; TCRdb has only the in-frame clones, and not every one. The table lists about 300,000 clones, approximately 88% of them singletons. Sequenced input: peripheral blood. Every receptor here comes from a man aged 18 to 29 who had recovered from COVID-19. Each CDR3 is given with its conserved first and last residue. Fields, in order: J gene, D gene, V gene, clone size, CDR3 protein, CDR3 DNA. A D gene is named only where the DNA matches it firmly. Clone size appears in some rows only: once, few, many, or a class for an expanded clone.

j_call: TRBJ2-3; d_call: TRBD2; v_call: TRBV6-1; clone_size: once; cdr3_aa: CASSEDTSGMLGTQYF; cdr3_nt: TGTGCCAGCAGTGAAGACACTAGCGGGATGTTGGGTACGCAGTATTTT
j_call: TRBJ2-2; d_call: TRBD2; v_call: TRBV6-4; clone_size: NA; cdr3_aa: CASSPTRTSGTGELFF; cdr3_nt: TGTGCCAGCAGTCCTACCCGGACTAGCGGGACCGGGGAGCTGTTTTTT
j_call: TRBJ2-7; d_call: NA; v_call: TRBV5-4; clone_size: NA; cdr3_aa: CASSLRGGYEQYF; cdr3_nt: TGTGCCAGCAGCTTGAGGGGTGGATACGAGCAGTACTTC
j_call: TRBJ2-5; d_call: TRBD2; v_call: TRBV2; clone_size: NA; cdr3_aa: CASSEREGLSFGEETQYF; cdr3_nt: TGTGCCAGCAGTGAAAGGGAGGGACTCTCGTTTGGTGAAGAGACCCAGTACTTC
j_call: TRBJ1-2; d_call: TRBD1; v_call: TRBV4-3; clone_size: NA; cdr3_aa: CASSQLMDRADNGYTF; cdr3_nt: TGCGCCAGCAGCCAACTCATGGACAGGGCAGACAATGGCTACACCTTC
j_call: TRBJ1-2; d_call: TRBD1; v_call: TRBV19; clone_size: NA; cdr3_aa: CASSLRSEGQGAWNYGYTF; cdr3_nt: TGTGCCAGTAGTTTGCGCTCGGAGGGACAGGGGGCTTGGAACTATGGCTACACCTTC
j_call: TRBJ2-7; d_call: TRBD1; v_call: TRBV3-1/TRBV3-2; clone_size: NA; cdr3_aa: CASSQDLETGAEQYF; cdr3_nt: TGTGCCAGCAGCCAAGATCTGGAGACAGGGGCCGAGCAGTACTTC
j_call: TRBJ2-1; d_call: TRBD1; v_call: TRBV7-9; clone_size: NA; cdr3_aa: CASSLDQGAYNEQFF; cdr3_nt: TGTGCCAGCAGCTTAGACCAGGGGGCCTACAATGAGCAGTTCTTC
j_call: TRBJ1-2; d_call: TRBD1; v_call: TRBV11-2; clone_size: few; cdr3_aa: CASSTEQGARGYTF; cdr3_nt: TGTGCCAGCAGCACGGAACAGGGGGCGAGGGGCTACACCTTC
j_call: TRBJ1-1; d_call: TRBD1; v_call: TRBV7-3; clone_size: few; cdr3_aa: CASSIDRGLTTFF; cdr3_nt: TGTGCCAGCAGCATCGACAGGGGGCTGACAACTTTCTTT
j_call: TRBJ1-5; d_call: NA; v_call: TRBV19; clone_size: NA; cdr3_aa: CASSIKVTVSNQPQHF; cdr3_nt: TGTGCCAGTAGTATAAAAGTAACAGTAAGCAATCAGCCCCAGCATTTT
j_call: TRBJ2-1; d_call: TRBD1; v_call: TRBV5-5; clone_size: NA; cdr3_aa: CASSSISTGINEQFF; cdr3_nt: TGTGCCAGCAGCTCTATTTCGACAGGGATCAATGAGCAGTTCTTC
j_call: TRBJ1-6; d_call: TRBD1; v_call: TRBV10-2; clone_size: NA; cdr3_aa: CASRQGPTYNSPLHF; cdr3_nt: TGCGCCAGCCGACAGGGACCAACCTATAATTCACCCCTCCACTTT
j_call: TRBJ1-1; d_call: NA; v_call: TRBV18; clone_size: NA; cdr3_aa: CASSPSAGAETEAFF; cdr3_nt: TGTGCCAGCTCACCCAGCGCAGGGGCGGAGACTGAAGCTTTCTTT
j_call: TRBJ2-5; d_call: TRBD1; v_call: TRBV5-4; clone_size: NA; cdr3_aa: CASSPGQTETQYF; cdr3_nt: TGTGCCAGCAGCCCGGGACAGACAGAGACCCAGTACTTC
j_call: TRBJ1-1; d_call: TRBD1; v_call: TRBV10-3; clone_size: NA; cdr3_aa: CAISSTGINTEAFF; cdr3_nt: TGTGCCATCAGCTCGACAGGGATAAACACTGAAGCTTTCTTT
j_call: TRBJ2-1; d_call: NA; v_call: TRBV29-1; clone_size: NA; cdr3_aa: CSVEERALYNEQFF; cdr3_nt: TGCAGCGTTGAAGAGCGCGCCCTCTACAATGAGCAGTTCTTC
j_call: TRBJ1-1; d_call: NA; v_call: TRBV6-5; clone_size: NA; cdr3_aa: CASRPGGQTEAFF; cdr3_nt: TGTGCCAGCAGGCCGGGGGGCCAGACTGAAGCTTTCTTT
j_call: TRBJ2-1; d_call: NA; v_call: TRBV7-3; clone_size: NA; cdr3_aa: CASSSSGANEQFF; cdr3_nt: TGTGCCAGCAGCTCTTCAGGGGCGAATGAGCAGTTCTTC
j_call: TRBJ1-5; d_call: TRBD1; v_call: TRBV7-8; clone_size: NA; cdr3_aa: CASSAGTGNQPQHF; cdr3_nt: TGTGCCAGCAGCGCCGGGACAGGGAATCAGCCCCAGCATTTT
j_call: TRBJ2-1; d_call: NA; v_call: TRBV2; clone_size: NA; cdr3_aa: CASSPILLSSYNEQFF; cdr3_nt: TGTGCCAGCAGTCCTATACTCCTCTCCTCCTACAATGAGCAGTTCTTC
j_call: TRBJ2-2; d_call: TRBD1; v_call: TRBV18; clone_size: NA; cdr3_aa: CASSLQGAITGELFF; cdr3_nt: TGTGCCAGCTCCCTACAGGGGGCAATCACCGGGGAGCTGTTTTTT
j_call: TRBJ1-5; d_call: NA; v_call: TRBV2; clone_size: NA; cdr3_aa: CASSEGWPNQPQHF; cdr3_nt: TGTGCCAGCAGTGAAGGTTGGCCGAATCAGCCCCAGCATTTT
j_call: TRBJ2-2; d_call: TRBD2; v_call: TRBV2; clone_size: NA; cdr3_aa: CASSPTLAGVHTGELFF; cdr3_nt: TGTGCCAGCAGCCCGACTCTAGCGGGAGTGCACACCGGGGAGCTGTTTTTT
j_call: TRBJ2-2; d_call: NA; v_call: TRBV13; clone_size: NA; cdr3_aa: CASSHRAGVNTGELFF; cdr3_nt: TGTGCCAGCAGCCACCGAGCAGGGGTGAACACCGGGGAGCTGTTTTTT
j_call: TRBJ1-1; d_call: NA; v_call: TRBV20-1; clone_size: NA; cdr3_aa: CSASRQLEAFF; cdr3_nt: TGCAGTGCTAGCCGACAGCTTGAAGCTTTCTTT
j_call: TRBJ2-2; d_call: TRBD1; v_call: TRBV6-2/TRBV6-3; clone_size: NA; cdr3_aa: CASSSRTGPGTGELFF; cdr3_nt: TGTGCCAGCAGTTCCCGGACAGGGCCGGGCACCGGGGAGCTGTTTTTT
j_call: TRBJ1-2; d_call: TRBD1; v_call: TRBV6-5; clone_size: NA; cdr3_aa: CASSYFMGTGYGYTF; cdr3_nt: TGTGCCAGCAGTTATTTTATGGGGACAGGCTATGGCTACACCTTC
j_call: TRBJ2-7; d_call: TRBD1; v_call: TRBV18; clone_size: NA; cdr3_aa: CASSPPTGATGEQYF; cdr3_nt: TGTGCCAGCTCACCACCGACAGGGGCTACCGGCGAGCAGTACTTC
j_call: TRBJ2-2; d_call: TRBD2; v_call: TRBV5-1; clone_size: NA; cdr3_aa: CASSSHGIASGRDGGELFF; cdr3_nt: TGCGCCAGCAGCTCCCACGGAATAGCTAGCGGGAGGGATGGCGGGGAGCTGTTTTTT
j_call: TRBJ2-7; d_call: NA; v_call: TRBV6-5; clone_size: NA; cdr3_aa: CASSLEGHEQYF; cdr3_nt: TGTGCCAGCAGTTTGGAGGGCCACGAGCAGTACTTC
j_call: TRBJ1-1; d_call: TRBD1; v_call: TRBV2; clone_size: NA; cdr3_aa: CASRNRGTAEAFF; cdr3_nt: TGTGCCAGCAGGAACAGGGGTACGGCTGAAGCTTTCTTT
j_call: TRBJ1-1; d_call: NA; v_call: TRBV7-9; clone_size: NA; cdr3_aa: CASSLGQWNTEAFF; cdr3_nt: TGTGCCAGCAGCTTAGGTCAGTGGAACACTGAAGCTTTCTTT
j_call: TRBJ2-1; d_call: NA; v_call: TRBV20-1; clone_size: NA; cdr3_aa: CSASWDFYNEQFF; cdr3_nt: TGCAGTGCTAGTTGGGACTTCTACAATGAGCAGTTCTTC
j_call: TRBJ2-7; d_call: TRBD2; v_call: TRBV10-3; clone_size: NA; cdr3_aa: CAISGSGGNEQYF; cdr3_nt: TGTGCCATCAGTGGGAGCGGGGGGAACGAGCAGTACTTC
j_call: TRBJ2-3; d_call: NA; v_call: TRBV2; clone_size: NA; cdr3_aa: CAVVPRGTDTQYF; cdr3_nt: TGTGCCGTCGTCCCTCGGGGCACAGATACGCAGTATTTT
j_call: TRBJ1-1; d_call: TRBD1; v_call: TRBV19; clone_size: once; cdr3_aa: CASSIQGAVGTEAFF; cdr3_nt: TGTGCCAGTAGTATACAGGGGGCGGTTGGCACTGAAGCTTTCTTT
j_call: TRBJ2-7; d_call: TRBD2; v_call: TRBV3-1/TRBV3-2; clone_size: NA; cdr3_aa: CASSPGTKAGAYEQYF; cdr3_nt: TGTGCCAGCAGCCCCGGGACAAAAGCGGGAGCCTACGAGCAGTACTTC
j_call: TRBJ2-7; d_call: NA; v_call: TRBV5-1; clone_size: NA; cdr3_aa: CASSQDSYEQYF; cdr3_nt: TGCGCCAGCAGTCAGGACAGCTACGAGCAGTACTTC
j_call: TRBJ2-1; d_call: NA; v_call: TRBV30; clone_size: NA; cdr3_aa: CAWSVTGNEQFF; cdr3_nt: TGTGCCTGGAGTGTAACAGGGAATGAGCAGTTCTTC
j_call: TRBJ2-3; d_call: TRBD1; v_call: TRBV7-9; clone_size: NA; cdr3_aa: CASSSRAGWDRETDTQYF; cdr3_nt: TGTGCCAGCAGCTCACGGGCGGGCTGGGACAGGGAAACAGATACGCAGTATTTT
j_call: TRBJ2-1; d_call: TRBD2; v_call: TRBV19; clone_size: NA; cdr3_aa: CASGGPGGDEQFF; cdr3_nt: TGTGCCAGTGGCGGCCCGGGGGGGGATGAGCAGTTCTTC
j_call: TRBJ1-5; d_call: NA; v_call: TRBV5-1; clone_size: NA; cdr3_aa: CASSLAGSYSNQPQHF; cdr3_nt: TGCGCCAGCAGCTTAGCAGGTTCCTATAGCAATCAGCCCCAGCATTTT
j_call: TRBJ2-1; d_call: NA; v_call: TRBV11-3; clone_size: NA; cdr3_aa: CASSLGGRSDEQFF; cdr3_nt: TGTGCCAGCAGCTTAGGGGGGCGGTCGGATGAGCAGTTCTTC
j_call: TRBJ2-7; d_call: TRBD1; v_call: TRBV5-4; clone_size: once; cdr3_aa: CASSLGGGQGTYEQYF; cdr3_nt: TGTGCCAGCAGCTTGGGGGGCGGACAGGGCACCTACGAGCAGTACTTC
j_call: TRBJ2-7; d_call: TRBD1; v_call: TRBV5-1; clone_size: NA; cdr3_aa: CASSLEGQAFEQYF; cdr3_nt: TGCGCCAGCAGCTTGGAGGGACAGGCCTTCGAGCAGTACTTC
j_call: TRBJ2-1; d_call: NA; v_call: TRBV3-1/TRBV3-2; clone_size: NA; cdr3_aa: CASSRQELRSNEQFF; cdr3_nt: TGTGCCAGCAGCCGACAGGAATTGAGAAGCAATGAGCAGTTCTTC
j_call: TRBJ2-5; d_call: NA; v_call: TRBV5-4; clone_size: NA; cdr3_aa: CASSVEYGSTPETQYF; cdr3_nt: TGTGCCAGCAGCGTTGAATACGGGTCGACCCCAGAGACCCAGTACTTC
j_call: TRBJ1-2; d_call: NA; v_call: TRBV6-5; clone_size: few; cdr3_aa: CASSNRRDGYTF; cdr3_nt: TGTGCCAGCAGTAACCGAAGAGATGGCTACACCTTC
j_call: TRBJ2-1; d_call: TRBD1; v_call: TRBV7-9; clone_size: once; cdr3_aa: CASSLGTGPYNEQFF; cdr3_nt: TGTGCCAGCAGCTTAGGGACAGGGCCCTACAATGAGCAGTTCTTC
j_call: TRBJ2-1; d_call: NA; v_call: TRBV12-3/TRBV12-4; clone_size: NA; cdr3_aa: CASSPPQGVEQFF; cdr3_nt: TGTGCCAGCAGTCCACCTCAGGGCGTTGAGCAGTTCTTC
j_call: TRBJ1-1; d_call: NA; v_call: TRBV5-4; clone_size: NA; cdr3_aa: CASSLDAGMTEAFF; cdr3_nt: TGTGCCAGCAGCTTGGATGCAGGGATGACTGAAGCTTTCTTT
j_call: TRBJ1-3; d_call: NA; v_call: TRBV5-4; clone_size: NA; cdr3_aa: CASSFERHSGNTIYF; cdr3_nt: TGTGCCAGCAGCTTTGAGCGGCACTCTGGAAACACCATATATTTT
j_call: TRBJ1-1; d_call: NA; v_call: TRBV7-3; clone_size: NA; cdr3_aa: CASSFGGGYEAFF; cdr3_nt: TGTGCCAGCAGCTTTGGCGGGGGATATGAAGCTTTCTTT
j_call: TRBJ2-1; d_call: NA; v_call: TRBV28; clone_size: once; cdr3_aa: CASDATPNTGHEQFF; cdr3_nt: TGTGCCAGTGATGCGACCCCGAACACAGGGCATGAGCAGTTCTTC
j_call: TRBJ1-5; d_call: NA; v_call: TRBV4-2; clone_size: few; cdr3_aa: CASSQDNGGQPQHF; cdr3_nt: TGTGCCAGCAGCCAAGATAACGGAGGACAGCCCCAGCATTTT
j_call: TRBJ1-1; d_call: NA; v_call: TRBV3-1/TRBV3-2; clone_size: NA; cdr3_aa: CASSQDQGIRATEAFF; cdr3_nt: TGTGCCAGCAGCCAAGATCAGGGGATACGAGCCACTGAAGCTTTCTTT
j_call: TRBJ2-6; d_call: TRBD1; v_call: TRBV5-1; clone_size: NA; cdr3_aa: CASSRTGGYGANVLTF; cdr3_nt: TGCGCCAGCAGTCGGACAGGGGGGTACGGGGCCAACGTCCTGACTTTC
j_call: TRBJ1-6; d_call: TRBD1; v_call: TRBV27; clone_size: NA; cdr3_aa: CASSLDREDSPLHF; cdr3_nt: TGTGCCAGCAGTCTGGACAGGGAAGATTCACCCCTCCACTTT
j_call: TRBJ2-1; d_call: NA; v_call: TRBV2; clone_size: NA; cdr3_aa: CASSEGAGAVEQFF; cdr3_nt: TGTGCCAGCAGTGAAGGGGCGGGGGCTGTTGAGCAGTTCTTC